The 31 T cell receptor beta chains below come from one sample, sequenced in a study of shared clonotypes between healthy human individuals. Generated by immunoSEQ multiplex PCR, the TCRdb table keeps only in-frame clones and is missing some. Among about a million clones, about 72% were seen once, and the ten largest hold about 0.94%. Source material: memory CD4+ T cells from PBMCs. The subset: CD45RA-negative fraction. Receptors originate from a young man in good health. Some clones in this sample may be carry-over from other donors' samples.

A few counts support this clone. A far bigger clonotype differs at one base, so this is likely a read error. The gene calls are TRBV6-1 and TRBJ2-6, with no clear D. Trimming stripped 2 bases from V and 0 bases from J, with 8 bases between. The CDR3 loop spans 16 amino acids. Germline CDR1 MNHNS, CDR2 SASEGT. CDR3 amino acids: CASSELDLSGANVLTF. As DNA, the CDR3 is TGTGCCAGCAGTGAATTGGACCTCTCTGGGGCCAACGTCCTGACTTTC.

This clone was found a few times. V is TRBV6-6 and J is TRBJ2-7, with 10 bases matching TRBD1. This CDR3 comprises 15 residues. V shed 5 bases, J shed 10 bases, and the junction held 14 bases outside the gene matches. Germline V gene lookup returns CDR1 MNHNY and CDR2 SVGAGI (reference sequence). CDR3 residues: CASSRQGATSGIQYF. DNA for the CDR3: TGTGCCAGCAGTAGACAGGGGGCGACTAGTGGGATACAGTACTTC.

The table lists this clone with a count of one. The chain combines TRBV11-3 with TRBJ2-7; the D gene is possibly TRBD1 (6 bases). CDR3 length equals 15 residues. Germline assignment: CDR1 SGHNT and CDR2 YENEEA. V lost 1 base and J 5 bases, leaving 15 bases between the germline ends. The CDR3 here is CASSLAPGRGNEQYF. Written as DNA, the CDR3 is TGTGCCAGCAGCTTAGCCCCTGGTAGGGGGAACGAGCAGTACTTC.

This rearrangement joins TRBV28 to TRBJ2-7, with D unresolved. V lost 6 bases to trimming and J lost 3 bases, with 18 bases between them. The germline gives CDR1 MDHEN, CDR2 SYDVKM. This CDR3 contains 15 residues. DNA of the CDR3: TGTGCCAGCAGCCCCCTGGTGGGCGTCAGCTACGAGCAGTACTTC. It specifies CASSPLVGVSYEQYF. The variable domain in full, with the rest retrieved from reference TRBV28 and TRBJ2-7, is DVKVTQSSRYLVKRTGEKVFLECVQDMDHENMFWYRQDPGLGLRLIYFSYDVKMKEKGDIPEGYSVSREKKERFSLILESASTNQTSMYLCASSPLVGVSYEQYFGPGTRLTVT.

Ten or more counts support this clone. The chain has TRBV18 and TRBJ2-7; tentative D call: TRBD2 (5 bases). The CDR3 runs 13 residues. The germline V gene has CDR1 KGHSH and CDR2 LQKENI. Trimming cost V 3 bases and J 5 bases, with 11 bases left between them. The CDR3 loop is CASSPRLIHEQYF. The CDR3 region has the DNA TGTGCCAGCTCACCGCGACTAATCCACGAGCAGTACTTC.

The chain couples TRBV4-3 to TRBJ2-1; 12 bases align to TRBD2. V dropped 1 base and J dropped 4; count of bases not matched to a gene: 5. The germline gives CDR1 LGHNA, CDR2 YSLEER. The CDR3 consists of 17 residues. In DNA, the CDR3 is TGCGCCAGCAGCCAAGGTATACTAGCGGGGGGATACAATGAGCAGTTCTTC. Its translation: CASSQGILAGGYNEQFF.

This chain uses TRBV28 with TRBJ2-1, with 7 bases that match TRBD1. V lost 4 bases and J lost 12; bases outside the gene matches: 18. The CDR3 has 16 residues. Germline CDR1 reads MDHEN; CDR2 reads SYDVKM. The CDR3 region is CASSSSGQSPPVGQFF. Written as DNA, the CDR3 is TGTGCCAGCAGTTCCTCGGGACAGTCCCCTCCAGTCGGGCAGTTCTTC. The full variable domain, in which reference TRBV28 and TRBJ2-1 provide the parts outside the CDR3, is DVKVTQSSRYLVKRTGEKVFLECVQDMDHENMFWYRQDPGLGLRLIYFSYDVKMKEKGDIPEGYSVSREKKERFSLILESASTNQTSMYLCASSSSGQSPPVGQFFGPGTRLTVL.

This clone was observed at least ten times. The rearrangement uses TRBV2 and TRBJ1-1; tentative D call: TRBD1 (5 bases). CDR3 length: 12 amino acids. V was pared by 9 bases and J by 1 base, with 9 bases between. CDR1 SNHLY and CDR2 FYNNEI come from the germline V gene. The CDR3 spells CARVRGNTEAFF. The CDR3 bases are TGTGCCAGAGTTAGGGGGAACACTGAAGCTTTCTTT.

The chain couples TRBV5-4 to TRBJ1-2; D gene unclear. CDR1 is SGHNT and CDR2 is YYREEE in the germline V gene (reference sequence). V dropped 3 bases and J dropped 8 bases, with 11 bases sitting between them. The CDR3 is 12 residues long. The CDR3 spells CASSSQIGGYTF. The CDR3, as DNA: TGTGCCAGCAGCTCACAAATTGGGGGCTACACCTTC.

The chain links TRBV19 to TRBJ2-2, with TRBD2 matching 12 bases. The length of the CDR3 is 15 residues. CDR1 LNHDA and CDR2 SQIVND come from the germline V gene (reference sequence). After removal of 4 bases from V and 7 bases from J, the junction contained 4 bases not matched to a gene. CDR3 sequence reads: CASSNRLAGVGELFF. The CDR3, as DNA: TGTGCCAGTAGTAACCGACTAGCGGGAGTCGGGGAGCTGTTTTTT.

J is TRBJ2-2 and V is TRBV15; D call uncertain. The CDR3 totals 15 residues. The germline V and J ends were trimmed by 0 bases and 6 bases, with 11 bases remaining between them. Germline V lookup: CDR1 LNHNV, CDR2 YYDKDF (reference sequence). CDR3: CATSRDRVSAGELFF. For the CDR3, the DNA is TGTGCCACCAGCAGAGATCGAGTTTCTGCCGGGGAGCTGTTTTTT.

This chain joins TRBV5-4 and TRBJ1-1; D unresolved. Germline V gives CDR1 SGHNT, CDR2 YYREEE (reference sequence). The CDR3 spans 12 residues. Trimming left V 2 bases short and J 5 bases short, with 7 bases between. The CDR3 bases are TGTGCCAGCAGCTTTACTGGTACTGAAGCTTTCTTT. Translation gives CASSFTGTEAFF.

The chain joins TRBV30 to TRBJ2-3; maybe TRBD2 (5 bases). The V and J ends lost 3 bases and 2 bases respectively, with 12 bases between them. The CDR3 loop spans 14 amino acids. From germline, CDR1 is GTSNPN and CDR2 SVGIG (reference sequence). The CDR3 coding sequence is TGTGCCTGGAGACTAGGGATTCACACAGATACGCAGTATTTT. Protein product: CAWRLGIHTDTQYF.

This chain joins TRBV6-5 and TRBJ2-2, with unresolved D. V was shortened by 2 bases and J by 9 bases, with 10 bases between the two germline ends. The CDR3 totals 13 residues. Germline CDR1 and CDR2: MNHEY and SVGAGI. The CDR3 DNA follows: TGTGCCAGCAGTTACCAGACCCGGAGGGAGCTGTTTTTT. Amino acids: CASSYQTRRELFF.

V and J are TRBV28 and TRBJ2-1; D is possibly TRBD2 (6 bases). Trimming took off 5 bases at V and 7 bases at J, with 18 bases between the two ends. In germline, CDR1 is MDHEN, CDR2 SYDVKM. The CDR3 loop spans 15 amino acids. The CDR3 sequence: CASSVLGRGENEQFF. DNA of the CDR3: TGTGCCAGCAGTGTTCTCGGGAGAGGGGAGAATGAGCAGTTCTTC.

The chain links TRBV6-5 to TRBJ2-2; 7 bases agree with TRBD2. The trim removed 5 bases at V and 7 bases at J, leaving 7 bases unmatched. Germline CDR1 MNHEY, CDR2 SVGAGI. The CDR3 totals 14 residues. CDR3 DNA: TGTGCCAGCAGTCCCTTACGGGAGGTCGGGGAGCTGTTTTTT. It encodes CASSPLREVGELFF.

To note about this clone: Within the sample, other DNA sequences also encode this same CDR3. The rearrangement uses TRBV28 and TRBJ2-3, with D possibly TRBD2 on 6 matching bases. V lost 5 bases and J 1 base, leaving 13 bases between the germline ends. Germline assignment: CDR1 MDHEN and CDR2 SYDVKM. This CDR3 contains 15 residues. As DNA, the CDR3 is TGTGCCAGCAGTCGTCGCACGGGAGGCACAGATACGCAGTATTTT. Translated, it gives CASSRRTGGTDTQYF.

V usage is TRBV7-6 and J usage is TRBJ2-7; a weak D match, TRBD2 (5 bases). Germline CDR1 reads SGHVS; CDR2 reads FNYEAQ. The CDR3 has 15 residues. V lost 5 bases, J lost 0 bases, and 14 bases lay in between. CDR3 coding DNA: TGTGCCAGCAGCCCGACCCTCAGCGGCTCCTACGAGCAGTACTTC. It specifies CASSPTLSGSYEQYF.

The chain combines TRBV29-1 with TRBJ1-2; 7 bases fit TRBD1. Germline lookup yields CDR1 SQVTM and CDR2 ANQGSEA. Trimming removed 7 bases from V and 4 bases from J; junction bases left unmatched: 9. This CDR3 is 13 amino acids long. CDR3 DNA: TGCAGCGCTTACAGGGAGGGGGCCTATGGCTACACCTTC. Its protein is CSAYREGAYGYTF.

This clone was seen just once. The chain is built from TRBV6-1 and TRBJ1-5; D not resolved. Germline V CDR1 and CDR2: MNHNS, SASEGT. Trimming removed 4 bases at V and 2 bases at J, with 9 bases between. The CDR3 contains 14 residues. The CDR3 DNA reads as TGTGCCAGCAGTGTCACAGTGGGCAATCAGCCCCAGCATTTT. It is translated as CASSVTVGNQPQHF.

The chain combines TRBV19 with TRBJ2-7; the match to TRBD1 covers 8 bases. CDR1 is LNHDA and CDR2 is SQIVND in the germline V gene (reference sequence). Trimming at V came to 10 bases and at J to 6 bases, leaving 14 bases not matched to a gene. The CDR3 sequence is 14 residues long. This CDR3 is CATRTGNHLGEQYF. The CDR3 coding sequence is TGTGCCACCCGGACAGGGAACCACCTAGGCGAGCAGTACTTC.

This clone has only a few counts. The chain joins TRBV7-9 to TRBJ1-2; D call uncertain. Germline V gives CDR1 SEHNR, CDR2 FQNEAQ (reference sequence). Trimming pared 3 bases from V and 8 bases from J, leaving 7 bases between. The CDR3 covers 11 residues. The CDR3 is CASSLDWGYTF. CDR3 DNA: TGTGCCAGCAGCTTGGACTGGGGCTACACCTTC.

The genes are TRBV18 and TRBJ1-1, with D tentatively TRBD1 (5 bases). The CDR3 extends over 16 amino acids. CDR1 is KGHSH and CDR2 is LQKENI in the germline V gene. V was trimmed by 3 bases and J by 0 bases, leaving 14 bases between them. CDR3 sequence: CASSPAAGRMNTEAFF. The CDR3, as DNA: TGTGCCAGCTCACCGGCAGCGGGACGGATGAACACTGAAGCTTTCTTT.

This clone occurred a few times. The rearrangement uses TRBV29-1 and TRBJ2-1; no firm D call. The V end lost 7 bases, the J end lost 4 bases, and 5 bases lay between the germline ends. Germline loops: CDR1 SQVTM, CDR2 ANQGSEA. This CDR3 has 10 residues. CDR3 sequence reads: CSATYNEQFF. Written as DNA, the CDR3 is TGCAGCGCCACTTACAATGAGCAGTTCTTC.

This chain joins TRBV2 and TRBJ1-2; 8 bases align to TRBD1. This CDR3 contains 15 residues. Germline-derived CDR1 and CDR2 are SNHLY and FYNNEI. The V and J ends lost 6 bases and 8 bases, in that order; junction bases with no gene match: 14. The DNA for the CDR3 is TGTGCCAGCAGAAAGATAGGGACAGGCCTGGAAGGCTACACCTTC. Residues: CASRKIGTGLEGYTF.

The chain recombines TRBV5-4 with TRBJ2-3, with 8 bases fitting TRBD1. The germline V gene has CDR1 SGHNT and CDR2 YYREEE (reference sequence). V lost 4 bases to trimming and J lost 6 bases; unmatched junction nucleotides: 7. The CDR3 runs to 14 residues. The CDR3 reads CASSTGQVRDTQYF. In DNA, the CDR3 is TGTGCCAGCAGCACGGGACAGGTCAGGGATACGCAGTATTTT.

V usage is TRBV30 and J usage is TRBJ2-1, with no clear D. Trimming stripped 5 bases from V and 7 bases from J, with 9 bases between. Germline V lookup: CDR1 GTSNPN, CDR2 SVGIG (reference sequence). There are 11 residues in the CDR3. CDR3: CAWALGNEQFF. The CDR3 DNA sequence: TGTGCCTGGGCCTTAGGGAATGAGCAGTTCTTC.

The chain has TRBV6-6 and TRBJ1-3; weak D call: TRBD1 (5 bases). Per germline, CDR1 MNHNY and CDR2 SVGAGI (reference sequence). V was trimmed by 5 bases and J by 2 bases, leaving 10 bases between them. CDR3 length: 14 residues. CDR3 DNA: TGTGCCAGCAGTCGCGGGACGCCTGGAAACACCATATATTTT. It yields the protein CASSRGTPGNTIYF.

The V call is TRBV7-9, the J call TRBJ2-5, with TRBD2 matching over 9 bases. The CDR3 is made up of 15 amino acids. The germline V gene encodes CDR1 SEHNR and CDR2 FQNEAQ (reference sequence). V shed 1 base, J shed 5 bases, and the junction held 5 bases outside the gene matches. Here the CDR3 reads CASSLVTSGTETQYF. In DNA form, the CDR3 reads TGTGCCAGCAGCTTAGTGACTAGCGGTACGGAGACCCAGTACTTC.

This chain connects TRBV6-1 to TRBJ2-5; tentative D call: TRBD2 (6 bases). Germline-derived CDR1 and CDR2 are MNHNS and SASEGT. Trimming shortened V by 3 bases and J by 2 bases, and 13 bases separated the two germline ends. This CDR3 comprises 15 residues. This chain's CDR3 is CASSERGRSQETQYF. In DNA, the CDR3 is TGTGCCAGCAGTGAGCGGGGACGTTCTCAAGAGACCCAGTACTTC.

The chain recombines TRBV5-8 with TRBJ1-5; D not resolved. The CDR3 runs 15 residues. Trimming took off 2 bases at V and 0 bases at J, with 9 bases between the two ends. The germline V gene has CDR1 SGHTS and CDR2 YDEGEE. The CDR3 DNA reads TGTGCCAGCAGCTTAAGGGTTAATAGCAATCAGCCCCAGCATTTT. Translation: CASSLRVNSNQPQHF.